The clone carrying this TCR beta chain has only one observation. Its antigen is undetermined. Libraries were prepared by immunoSEQ multiplex PCR; TCRdb keeps only in-frame clonotypes and omits some of them. Of about 80,000 clones listed, 87% were seen once; the top ten hold around 0.23%. This specimen comes from a study of OX40 agonist ivuxolimab in advanced cancers. Study summary: With a range of roughly 20 to 85, age averaged roughly 60 years, and 75% to 90% were male.

This CDR3 contains 12 residues. CDR1 and CDR2 from the germline V gene are SEHNR and FQNEAQ (reference sequence). V was pared by 9 bases and J by 1 base, with 10 bases between. The study, taken as a whole, reports: There were, on average, more expanded clones in CD8+ T cells than in CD4+. Researchers did not establish what antigens the expanded peripheral T cells target.

The specimen comprised CD4+ or CD8+ T cells sorted from blood, sampled in a trial of the OX40 agonist ivuxolimab. The V gene is TRBV7-9, the J gene TRBJ2-7; D remains ambiguous. The source is an adult with an advanced solid tumor such as melanoma, head and neck, liver or kidney cancer. This CDR3 reads CARDTLSYEQYF. The CDR3 DNA sequence: TGTGCCAGAGACACTTTATCCTACGAGCAGTACTTC.